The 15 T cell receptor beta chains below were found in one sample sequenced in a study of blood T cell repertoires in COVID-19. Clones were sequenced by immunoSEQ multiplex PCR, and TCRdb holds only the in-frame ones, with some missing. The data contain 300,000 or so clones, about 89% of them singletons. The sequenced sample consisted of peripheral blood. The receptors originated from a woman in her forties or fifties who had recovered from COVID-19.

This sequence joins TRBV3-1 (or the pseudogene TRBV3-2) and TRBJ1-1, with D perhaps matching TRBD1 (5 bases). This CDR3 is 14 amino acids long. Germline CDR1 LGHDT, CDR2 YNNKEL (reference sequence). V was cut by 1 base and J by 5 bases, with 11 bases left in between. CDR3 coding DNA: TGTGCCAGCAGCCAAGGCAGGGTTATGACTGAAGCTTTCTTT. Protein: CASSQGRVMTEAFF.

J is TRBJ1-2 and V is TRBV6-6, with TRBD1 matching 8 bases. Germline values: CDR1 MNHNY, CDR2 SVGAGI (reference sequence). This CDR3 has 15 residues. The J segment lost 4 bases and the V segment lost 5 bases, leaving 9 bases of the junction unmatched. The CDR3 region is CASSLNSGTGYGYTF. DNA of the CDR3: TGTGCCAGCAGTCTTAATTCCGGGACAGGCTATGGCTACACCTTC.

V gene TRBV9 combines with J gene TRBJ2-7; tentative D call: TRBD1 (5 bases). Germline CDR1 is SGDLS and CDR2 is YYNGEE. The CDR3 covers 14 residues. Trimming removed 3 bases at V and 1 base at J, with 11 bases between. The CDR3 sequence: CASSEGQGSYEQYF. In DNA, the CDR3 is TGTGCCAGCAGCGAGGGGCAGGGTTCCTACGAGCAGTACTTC.

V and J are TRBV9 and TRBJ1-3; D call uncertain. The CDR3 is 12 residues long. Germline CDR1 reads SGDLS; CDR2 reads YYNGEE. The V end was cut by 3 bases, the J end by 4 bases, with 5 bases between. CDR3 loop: CASSGQGNTIYF. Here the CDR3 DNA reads TGTGCCAGCAGCGGTCAAGGAAACACCATATATTTT.

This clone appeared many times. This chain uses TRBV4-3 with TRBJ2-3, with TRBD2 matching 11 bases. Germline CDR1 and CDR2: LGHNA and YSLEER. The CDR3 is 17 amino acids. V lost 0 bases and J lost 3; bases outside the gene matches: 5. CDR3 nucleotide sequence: TGCGCCAGCAGCCAAGACTTAGCGGGGGGGCCTACAGATACGCAGTATTTT. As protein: CASSQDLAGGPTDTQYF.

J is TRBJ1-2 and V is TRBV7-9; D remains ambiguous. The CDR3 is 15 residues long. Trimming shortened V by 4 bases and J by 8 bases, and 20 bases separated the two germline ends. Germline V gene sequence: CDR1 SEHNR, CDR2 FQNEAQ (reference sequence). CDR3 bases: TGTGCCAGCAGCTCCTGGACTCGGGCCTCTCAAGGCTACACCTTC. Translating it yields CASSSWTRASQGYTF.

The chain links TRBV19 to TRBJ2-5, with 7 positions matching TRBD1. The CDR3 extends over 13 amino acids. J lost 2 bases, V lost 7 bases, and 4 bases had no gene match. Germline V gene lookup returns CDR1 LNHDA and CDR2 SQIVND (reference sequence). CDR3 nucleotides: TGTGCCAGTAACCGGGGACAGCAAGAGACCCAGTACTTC. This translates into CASNRGQQETQYF.

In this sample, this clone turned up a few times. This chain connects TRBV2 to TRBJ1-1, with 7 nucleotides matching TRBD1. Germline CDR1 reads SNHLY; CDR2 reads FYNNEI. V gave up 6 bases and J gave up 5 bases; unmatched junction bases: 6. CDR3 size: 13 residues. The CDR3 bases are TGTGCCAGCAGGGAGACAGGGCGTACTGAAGCTTTCTTT. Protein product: CASRETGRTEAFF.

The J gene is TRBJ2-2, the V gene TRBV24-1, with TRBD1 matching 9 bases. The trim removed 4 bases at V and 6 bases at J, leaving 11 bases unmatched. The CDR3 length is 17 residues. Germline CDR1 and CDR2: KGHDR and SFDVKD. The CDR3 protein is CATSDPRQGGWAGELFF. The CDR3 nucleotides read TGTGCCACCAGTGACCCAAGACAGGGGGGTTGGGCCGGGGAGCTGTTTTTT.

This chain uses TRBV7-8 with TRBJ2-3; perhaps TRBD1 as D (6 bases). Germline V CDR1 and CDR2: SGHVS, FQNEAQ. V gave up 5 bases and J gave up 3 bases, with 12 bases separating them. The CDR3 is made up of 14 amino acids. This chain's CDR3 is CASSLIGQTDTQYF. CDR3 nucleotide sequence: TGTGCCAGCAGCCTCATCGGACAGACAGATACGCAGTATTTT.

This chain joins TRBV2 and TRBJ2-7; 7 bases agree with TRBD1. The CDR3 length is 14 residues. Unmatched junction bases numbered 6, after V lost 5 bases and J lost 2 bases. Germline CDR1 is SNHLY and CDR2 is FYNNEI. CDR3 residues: CASSSRDSAYEQYF. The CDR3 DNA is TGTGCCAGCAGTAGCCGGGACAGCGCCTACGAGCAGTACTTC.

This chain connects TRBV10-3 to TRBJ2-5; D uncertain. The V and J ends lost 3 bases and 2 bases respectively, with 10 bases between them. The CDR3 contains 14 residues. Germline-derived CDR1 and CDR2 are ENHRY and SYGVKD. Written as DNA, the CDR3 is TGTGCCATCAGTGATCCGCGAGCTCAAGAGACCCAGTACTTC. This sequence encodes CAISDPRAQETQYF.

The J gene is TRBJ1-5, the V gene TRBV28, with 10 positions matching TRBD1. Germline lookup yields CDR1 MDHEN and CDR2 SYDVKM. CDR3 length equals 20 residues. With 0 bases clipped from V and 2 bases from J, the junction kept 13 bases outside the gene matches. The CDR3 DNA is TGTGCCAGCAGTTTATGGGGGGGGACAGGGGAGTCTCGAGGCAATCAGCCCCAGCATTTT. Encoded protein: CASSLWGGTGESRGNQPQHF. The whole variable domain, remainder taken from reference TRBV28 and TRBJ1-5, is DVKVTQSSRYLVKRTGEKVFLECVQDMDHENMFWYRQDPGLGLRLIYFSYDVKMKEKGDIPEGYSVSREKKERFSLILESASTNQTSMYLCASSLWGGTGESRGNQPQHFGDGTRLSIL.

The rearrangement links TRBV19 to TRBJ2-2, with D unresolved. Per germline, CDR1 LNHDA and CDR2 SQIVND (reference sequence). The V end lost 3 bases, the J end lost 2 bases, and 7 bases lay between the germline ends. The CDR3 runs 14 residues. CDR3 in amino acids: CASSIQYNTGELFF. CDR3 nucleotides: TGTGCCAGTAGTATTCAGTATAACACCGGGGAGCTGTTTTTT.

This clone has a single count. CDR3 in amino acids: CASSPGGSNQPQHF. In DNA, the CDR3 is TGTGCCAGCAGCCCGGGCGGGAGCAATCAGCCCCAGCATTTT. The J gene is TRBJ1-5, the V gene TRBV6-2 or TRBV6-3, with unresolved D. Trimming left V 6 bases short and J 1 base short, with 10 bases between. CDR1 is MNHEY and CDR2 is SVGEGT in the germline V gene. There are 14 residues in the CDR3.